Listed below are T cell receptor beta chains from one sample, sequenced in a study of shared clonotypes between healthy human individuals. TCRdb's table, derived via immunoSEQ multiplex PCR, lists solely in-frame clones and lacks some. The sample lists roughly 2.5 million clones, over 85% occurring once. The sample consisted of naive CD4+ T cells sorted from blood. The receptors shown here come from a man aged 18 to 29 in good health. Both conserved end residues are part of each CDR3. The order of the fields is D gene, V gene, J gene, clone size, CDR3 DNA, CDR3 protein. D genes are given only for firm matches. Rows give clone size only sometimes, using once, few, many, or a class for an expanded clone.

D: NA; V: TRBV21-1; J: TRBJ2-7; size: few; DNA: TGTGCCAGCAGCAACCGGGACAGGGGCTTCGAGCAGTACTTC; CDR3: CASSNRDRGFEQYF
D: TRBD1; V: TRBV18; J: TRBJ1-4; size: once; DNA: TGTGCCAGCTCATTCCCGGGACAGGGAAAGTCGGCTGAAAAACTGTTTTTT; CDR3: CASSFPGQGKSAEKLFF
D: NA; V: TRBV7-2; J: TRBJ1-1; size: once; DNA: TGTGCCAGCAGCTCATTTTCAGCTGAAGCTTTCTTT; CDR3: CASSSFSAEAFF
D: NA; V: TRBV5-4; J: TRBJ2-3; size: NA; DNA: TGTGCCAGCAGCTTAACAGGGACGGATACGCAGTATTTT; CDR3: CASSLTGTDTQYF
D: NA; V: TRBV6-5; J: TRBJ1-2; size: NA; DNA: TGTGCCAGCAGCCAGGGTCGTCATGGCTACACCTTC; CDR3: CASSQGRHGYTF
D: TRBD1; V: TRBV18; J: TRBJ1-1; size: NA; DNA: TGTGCCAGCTCACCACCGGGACAGATGGGCACTGAAGCTTTCTTT; CDR3: CASSPPGQMGTEAFF
D: NA; V: TRBV5-1; J: TRBJ1-2; size: NA; DNA: TGCGCCAGCAGCTTGGACGGCAGGACTAACTATGGCTACACCTTC; CDR3: CASSLDGRTNYGYTF
D: NA; V: TRBV4-1; J: TRBJ2-1; size: NA; DNA: TGCGCCAGCAGCCCAGTGCCCCCCCCCAGGGGTTTCTATGAGCAGTTCTTC; CDR3: CASSPVPPPRGFYEQFF
D: TRBD2; V: TRBV7-2; J: TRBJ2-7; size: NA; DNA: TGTGCCAGCAGCTTAACCGCTAGCGGGAGCCTGACTCGGGAGCAGTACTTC; CDR3: CASSLTASGSLTREQYF
D: TRBD1; V: TRBV7-2; J: TRBJ1-3; size: NA; DNA: TGTGCCAGCAGCTTAGGCGGGACAGGGACCTCTGGAAACACCATATATTTT; CDR3: CASSLGGTGTSGNTIYF
D: NA; V: TRBV7-2; J: TRBJ2-7; size: once; DNA: TGTGCCAGCAGCTTAGCGGAAAGCTACGAGCAGTACTTC; CDR3: CASSLAESYEQYF
D: TRBD1; V: TRBV6-5; J: TRBJ1-2; size: NA; DNA: TGTGCCAGCAGCCCTAAGGACAGGTTCTATGGCTACACCTTC; CDR3: CASSPKDRFYGYTF
D: TRBD2; V: TRBV7-2; J: TRBJ2-1; size: NA; DNA: TGTGCCAGCAGCTTATCTAGCGGCCGCTACAATGAGCAGTTCTTC; CDR3: CASSLSSGRYNEQFF
D: NA; V: TRBV4-3; J: TRBJ1-1; size: NA; DNA: TGCGCCAGCAGCCAAGATCAATTGGCCTTCAGGGCTTTCTTT; CDR3: CASSQDQLAFRAFF
D: NA; V: TRBV28; J: TRBJ1-2; size: NA; DNA: TGTGCCAGCAGTTTATTGTTGGGGGGCGCCCCTCCGTTCTATGGCTACACCTTC; CDR3: CASSLLLGGAPPFYGYTF
D: NA; V: TRBV2; J: TRBJ1-2; size: NA; DNA: TGTGCCAGCAGTGGAGAGGGGGATTTCGTAGGCTACACCTTC; CDR3: CASSGEGDFVGYTF
D: NA; V: TRBV6-1; J: TRBJ2-3; size: NA; DNA: TGTGCCAGCAGTGACTGGACAGCGACCCCTCGGGATACGCAGTATTTT; CDR3: CASSDWTATPRDTQYF
D: NA; V: TRBV28; J: TRBJ1-2; size: NA; DNA: TGTGCCAGCACCTACGGTGGAGGCTACACCTTC; CDR3: CASTYGGGYTF
D: TRBD1; V: TRBV29-1; J: TRBJ1-4; size: NA; DNA: TGCAGCGTTGGTCCCGGGACAGTCCCAAATGAAAAACTGTTTTTT; CDR3: CSVGPGTVPNEKLFF
D: NA; V: TRBV5-1; J: TRBJ2-3; size: NA; DNA: TGCGCCAGCAGTCAAGCCACGGGTGATACGCAGTATTTT; CDR3: CASSQATGDTQYF
D: TRBD1; V: TRBV10-3; J: TRBJ2-1; size: NA; DNA: TGTGCCATCAGTGAGGGCAGGGGGTGGGATGAGCAGTTCTTC; CDR3: CAISEGRGWDEQFF
D: NA; V: TRBV25-1; J: TRBJ2-1; size: NA; DNA: TGTGCCAGCAGTGAACCCGGCCCAAAGGATGAGCAGTTCTTC; CDR3: CASSEPGPKDEQFF
D: TRBD1; V: TRBV6-1; J: TRBJ2-5; size: NA; DNA: TGTGCCAGCAGGAGACAGGGAGCGGAGACCCAGTACTTC; CDR3: CASRRQGAETQYF
D: NA; V: TRBV27; J: TRBJ1-5; size: NA; DNA: TGTGCCAGATACCCGCAGGGGAATCAGCCCCAGCATTTT; CDR3: CARYPQGNQPQHF
D: TRBD1; V: TRBV19; J: TRBJ2-3; size: once; DNA: TGTGCCAGTAGTTTACGGGGACAGTTAACCACAGATACGCAGTATTTT; CDR3: CASSLRGQLTTDTQYF
D: NA; V: TRBV6-5; J: TRBJ2-5; size: once; DNA: TGTGCCAGCAGTTACTTTGGACGGCAAGAGACCCAGTACTTC; CDR3: CASSYFGRQETQYF
D: TRBD1; V: TRBV5-1; J: TRBJ1-6; size: NA; DNA: TGCGCCAGCAGCTTGGAGGGACAGGGAGGAACGTCACCCCTCCACTTT; CDR3: CASSLEGQGGTSPLHF
D: NA; V: TRBV9; J: TRBJ1-6; size: NA; DNA: TGTGCCAGCAGCGCGGACATATCGGGCAATTCACCCCTCCACTTT; CDR3: CASSADISGNSPLHF
D: NA; V: TRBV2; J: TRBJ1-1; size: few; DNA: TGTGCCAGCAGTCCTCTCCGTGGGGCTGAAGCTTTCTTT; CDR3: CASSPLRGAEAFF
D: NA; V: TRBV7-3; J: TRBJ2-3; size: NA; DNA: TGTGCCAGCAGTCTAACGTCGCAGGGAGGAAGCACAGATACGCAGTATTTT; CDR3: CASSLTSQGGSTDTQYF
D: TRBD1; V: TRBV15; J: TRBJ1-2; size: once; DNA: TGTGCCACCAGCCAGGACAGGCTGACTAACTATGGCTACACCTTC; CDR3: CATSQDRLTNYGYTF
D: NA; V: TRBV5-1; J: TRBJ2-7; size: NA; DNA: TGCGCCAGCAGCTTGGAGAATACCCCGCGGGAGCAGTACTTC; CDR3: CASSLENTPREQYF
D: NA; V: TRBV6-1; J: TRBJ1-2; size: NA; DNA: TGTGCCAGCAGTGAAGCTTGGAGCCCCGCTCCCTATGGCTACACCTTC; CDR3: CASSEAWSPAPYGYTF
D: NA; V: TRBV11-2; J: TRBJ2-4; size: NA; DNA: TGTGCCAGCAGCTCCGGCCGCATAGCCAAAAACATTCAGTACTTC; CDR3: CASSSGRIAKNIQYF
D: TRBD2; V: TRBV7-2; J: TRBJ2-3; size: NA; DNA: TGTGCCAGCAGCCCACCGGGACTAGCGGGAGGTACAGATACGCAGTATTTT; CDR3: CASSPPGLAGGTDTQYF
D: NA; V: TRBV25-1; J: TRBJ2-7; size: NA; DNA: TGTGCCAGCAGTGATCCCAGGGGATCATACGAGCAGTACTTC; CDR3: CASSDPRGSYEQYF
D: TRBD1; V: TRBV2; J: TRBJ1-1; size: NA; DNA: TGTGCCAGCAGTGAGGGGGACAGGGCGAACACTGAAGCTTTCTTT; CDR3: CASSEGDRANTEAFF
D: TRBD1; V: TRBV11-2; J: TRBJ2-3; size: NA; DNA: TGTGCCAGCAGCCCACAGGGGGGCACAGATACGCAGTATTTT; CDR3: CASSPQGGTDTQYF
D: TRBD2; V: TRBV19; J: TRBJ2-7; size: NA; DNA: TGTGCCAGTAGTATGGTCAGATCGGGACTAGCGGAGACCTACGAGCAGTACTTC; CDR3: CASSMVRSGLAETYEQYF
D: NA; V: TRBV6-1; J: TRBJ2-3; size: NA; DNA: TGTGCCAGCAGTCTTCAGGGCGATACAGATACGCAGTATTTT; CDR3: CASSLQGDTDTQYF
D: NA; V: TRBV7-3; J: TRBJ2-3; size: NA; DNA: TGTGCCAGCAGCTTAATCGCGTTCCCAGATACGCAGTATTTT; CDR3: CASSLIAFPDTQYF
D: TRBD2; V: TRBV10-3; J: TRBJ2-3; size: NA; DNA: TGTGCCACCGGAGGGACTAGCGGGAGTACTACAGATACGCAGTATTTT; CDR3: CATGGTSGSTTDTQYF
D: NA; V: TRBV6-5; J: TRBJ2-4; size: NA; DNA: TGTGCCAGCAGTCGAGCGGGAGCCAAAAACATTCAGTACTTC; CDR3: CASSRAGAKNIQYF
D: NA; V: TRBV10-2; J: TRBJ2-1; size: NA; DNA: TGCGCCAGCTCTCCGGGACCCTTCAATGAGCAGTTCTTC; CDR3: CASSPGPFNEQFF
D: NA; V: TRBV18; J: TRBJ1-3; size: once; DNA: TGTGCCAGCTCAGAGACAGCTGGAAACACCATATATTTT; CDR3: CASSETAGNTIYF
D: NA; V: TRBV7-8; J: TRBJ2-7; size: NA; DNA: TGTGCCAGCAGCTTAGACGTCTCCGAGCAGTACTTC; CDR3: CASSLDVSEQYF
D: NA; V: TRBV5-1; J: TRBJ2-7; size: NA; DNA: TGCGCCAGCAGCCCTGGTGGGGGGCCCTACGAGCAGTACTTC; CDR3: CASSPGGGPYEQYF